This TCR beta chain was profiled in a study of metastatic and nonmetastatic thyroid tumors. Overall study context: Peripheral blood and tumor or nodule samples from malignant and benign thyroid patients were compared.

Original processing methods: A classifier for distant metastasis in papillary thyroid cancer was constructed using CDR3 differences observed across clinicopathological groups. TCRdb used MiXCR to call clones anew from the PCR reads. TCRdb, not the authors, supplied the V and J calls. The table lists about 93,000 clones, approximately 11% of them singletons. This clone was recorded at least ten times. Its antigen is not known. The CDR3 is 15 amino acids. V was clipped by 5 bases and J by 3 bases, with 15 bases between them. Germline-derived CDR1 and CDR2 are MDHEN and SYDVKM. Nobody among the patients had been given any treatment before thyroid surgery. Study-wide results and caveats: It was reported that TCR beta diversity was significantly higher in malignant thyroid tumors than benign nodules, in blood and tumor.

The chain combines TRBV28 with TRBJ2-3, with D possibly TRBD1 on 6 matching bases. Sequenced input: blood. The receptor comes from a female donor with papillary thyroid cancer or a benign thyroid nodule (not recorded which). Some clones in this sample may be carry-over from other donors' samples. CDR3 nucleotides: TGTGCCAGCAGTGGTTGGGGGACAAGAACAGATACGCAGTATTTT. It specifies CASSGWGTRTDTQYF.